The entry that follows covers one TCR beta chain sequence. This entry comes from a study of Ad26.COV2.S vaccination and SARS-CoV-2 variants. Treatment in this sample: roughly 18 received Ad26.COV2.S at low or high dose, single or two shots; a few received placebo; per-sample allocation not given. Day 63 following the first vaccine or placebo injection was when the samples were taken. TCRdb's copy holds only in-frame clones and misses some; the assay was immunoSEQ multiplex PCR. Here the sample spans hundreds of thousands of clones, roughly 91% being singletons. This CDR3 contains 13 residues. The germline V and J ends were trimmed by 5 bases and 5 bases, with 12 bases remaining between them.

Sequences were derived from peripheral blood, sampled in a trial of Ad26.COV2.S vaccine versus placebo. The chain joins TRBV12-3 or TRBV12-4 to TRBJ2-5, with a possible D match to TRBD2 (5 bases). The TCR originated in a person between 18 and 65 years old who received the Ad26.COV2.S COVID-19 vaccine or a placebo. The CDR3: CASSISAWETQYF. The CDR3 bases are TGTGCCAGCAGTATTAGCGCCTGGGAGACCCAGTACTTC.